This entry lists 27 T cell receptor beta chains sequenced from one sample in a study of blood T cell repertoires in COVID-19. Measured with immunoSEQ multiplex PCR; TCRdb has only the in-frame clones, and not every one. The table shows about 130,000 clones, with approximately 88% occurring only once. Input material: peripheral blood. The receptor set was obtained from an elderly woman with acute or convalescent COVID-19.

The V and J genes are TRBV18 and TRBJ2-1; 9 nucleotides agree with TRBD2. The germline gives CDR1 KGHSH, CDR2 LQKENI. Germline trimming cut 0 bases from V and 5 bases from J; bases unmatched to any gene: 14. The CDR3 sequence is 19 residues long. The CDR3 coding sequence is TGTGCCAGCTCACCACCCCCTTTCCGCGGGAGGGAGATGCACAATGAGCAGTTCTTC. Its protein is CASSPPPFRGREMHNEQFF.

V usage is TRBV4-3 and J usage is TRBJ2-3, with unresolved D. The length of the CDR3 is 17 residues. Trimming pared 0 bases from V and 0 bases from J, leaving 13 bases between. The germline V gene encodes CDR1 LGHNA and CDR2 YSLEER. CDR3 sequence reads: CASSQDLAGFSTDTQYF. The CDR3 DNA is TGCGCCAGCAGCCAAGATCTCGCCGGTTTCAGCACAGATACGCAGTATTTT.

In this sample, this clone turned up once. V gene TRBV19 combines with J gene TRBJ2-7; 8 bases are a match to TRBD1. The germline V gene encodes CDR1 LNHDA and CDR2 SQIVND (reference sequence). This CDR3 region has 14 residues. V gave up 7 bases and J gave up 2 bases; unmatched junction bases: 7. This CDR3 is CASTPTGATYEQYF. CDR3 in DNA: TGTGCCAGTACCCCGACAGGGGCAACCTACGAGCAGTACTTC.

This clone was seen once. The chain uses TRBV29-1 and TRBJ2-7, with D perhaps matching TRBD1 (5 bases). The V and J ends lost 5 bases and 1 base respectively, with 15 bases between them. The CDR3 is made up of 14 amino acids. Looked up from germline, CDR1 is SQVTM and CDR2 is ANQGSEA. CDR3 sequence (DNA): TGCAGCGTTCTACAGGTTAGGGGATCCTACGAGCAGTACTTC. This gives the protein CSVLQVRGSYEQYF.

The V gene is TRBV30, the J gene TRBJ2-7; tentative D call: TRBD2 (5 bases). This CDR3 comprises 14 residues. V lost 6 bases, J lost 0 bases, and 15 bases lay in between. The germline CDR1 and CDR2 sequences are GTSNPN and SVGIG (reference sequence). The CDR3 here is CACKADRSSYEQYF. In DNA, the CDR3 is TGTGCCTGCAAAGCGGACCGTAGCTCCTACGAGCAGTACTTC.

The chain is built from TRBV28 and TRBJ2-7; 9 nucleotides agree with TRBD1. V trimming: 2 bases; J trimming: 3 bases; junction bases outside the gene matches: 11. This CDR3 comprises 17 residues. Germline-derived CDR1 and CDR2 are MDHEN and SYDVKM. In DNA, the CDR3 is TGTGCCAGCAGTTTAGGCACAGGGGGCGACCCAAGCTACGAGCAGTACTTC. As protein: CASSLGTGGDPSYEQYF. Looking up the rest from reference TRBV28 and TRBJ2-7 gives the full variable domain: DVKVTQSSRYLVKRTGEKVFLECVQDMDHENMFWYRQDPGLGLRLIYFSYDVKMKEKGDIPEGYSVSREKKERFSLILESASTNQTSMYLCASSLGTGGDPSYEQYFGPGTRLTVT.

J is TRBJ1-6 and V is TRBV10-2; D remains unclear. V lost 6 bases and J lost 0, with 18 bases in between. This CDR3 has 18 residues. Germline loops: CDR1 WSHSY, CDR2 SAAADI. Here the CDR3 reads CASRPAGDWDSYNSPLHF. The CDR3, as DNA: TGCGCCAGCAGACCCGCCGGGGATTGGGACTCCTATAATTCACCCCTCCACTTT.

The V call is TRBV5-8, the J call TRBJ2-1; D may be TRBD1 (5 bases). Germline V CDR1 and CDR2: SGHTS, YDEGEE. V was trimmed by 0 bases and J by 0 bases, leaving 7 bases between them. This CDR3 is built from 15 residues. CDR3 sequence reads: CASSLAQGSYNEQFF. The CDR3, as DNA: TGTGCCAGCAGCTTGGCCCAGGGCTCCTACAATGAGCAGTTCTTC. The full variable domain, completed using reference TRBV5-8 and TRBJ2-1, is EAGVTQSPTHLIKTRGQQATLRCSPISGHTSVYWYQQALGLGLQFLLWYDEGEERNRGNFPPRFSGRQFPNYSSELNVNALELEDSALYLCASSLAQGSYNEQFFGPGTRLTVL.

The CDR3 DNA reads as TGTGCCAGCAGCTTATTTACTAGTGAAGAGACCCAGTACTTC. This codes for CASSLFTSEETQYF. The chain carries TRBV7-9 and TRBJ2-5, with TRBD2 as a possible D gene (5 bases). The germline gives CDR1 SEHNR, CDR2 FQNEAQ (reference sequence). The CDR3 totals 14 residues. The V end was cut by 2 bases, the J end by 3 bases, with 10 bases between.

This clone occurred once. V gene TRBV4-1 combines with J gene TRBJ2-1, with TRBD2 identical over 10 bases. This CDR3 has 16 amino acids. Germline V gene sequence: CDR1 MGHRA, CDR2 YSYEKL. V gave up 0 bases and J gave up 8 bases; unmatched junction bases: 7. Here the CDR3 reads CASSQESLAGVYEQFF. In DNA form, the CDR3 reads TGCGCCAGCAGCCAAGAGTCCCTAGCGGGGGTGTATGAGCAGTTCTTC.

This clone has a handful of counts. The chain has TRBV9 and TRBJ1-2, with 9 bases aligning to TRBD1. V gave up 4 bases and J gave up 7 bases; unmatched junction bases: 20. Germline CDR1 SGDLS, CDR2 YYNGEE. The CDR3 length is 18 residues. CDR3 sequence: CASSPGQGGSPRFSGYTF. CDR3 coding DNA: TGTGCCAGCAGCCCGGGACAGGGAGGGTCCCCGAGATTCTCTGGCTACACCTTC.

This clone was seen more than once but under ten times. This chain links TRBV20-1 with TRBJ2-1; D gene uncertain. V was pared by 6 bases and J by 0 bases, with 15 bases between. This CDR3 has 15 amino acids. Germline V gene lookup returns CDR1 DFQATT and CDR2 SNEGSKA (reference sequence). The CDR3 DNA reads TGCAGTGCCAGTTATCACTTAAGCTCCTACAATGAGCAGTTCTTC. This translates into CSASYHLSSYNEQFF.

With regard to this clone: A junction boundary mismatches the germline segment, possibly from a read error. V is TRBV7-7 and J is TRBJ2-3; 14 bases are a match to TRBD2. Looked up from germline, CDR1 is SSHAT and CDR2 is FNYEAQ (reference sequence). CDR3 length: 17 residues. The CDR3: CASSPGLAGGKTDTQYF. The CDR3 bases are TGTGCTAGCAGCCCCGGACTAGCGGGGGGCAAAACAGATACGCAGTATTTT.

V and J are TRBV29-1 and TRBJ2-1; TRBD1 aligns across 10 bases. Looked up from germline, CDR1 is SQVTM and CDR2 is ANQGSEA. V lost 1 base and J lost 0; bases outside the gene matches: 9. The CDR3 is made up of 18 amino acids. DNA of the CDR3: TGCAGCGTTGAAGGTCGGACAGGGGGTTACCTCTCCTACAATGAGCAGTTCTTC. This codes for CSVEGRTGGYLSYNEQFF.

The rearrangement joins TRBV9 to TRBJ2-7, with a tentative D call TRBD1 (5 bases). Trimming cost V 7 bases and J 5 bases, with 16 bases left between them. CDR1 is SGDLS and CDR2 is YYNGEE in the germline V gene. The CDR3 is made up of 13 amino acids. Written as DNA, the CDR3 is TGTGCCAGCTCCTCCACGGCCAGGGACGAGCAGTACTTC. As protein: CASSSTARDEQYF. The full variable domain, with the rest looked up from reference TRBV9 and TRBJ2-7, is DSGVTQTPKHLITATGQRVTLRCSPRSGDLSVYWYQQSLDQGLQFLIQYYNGEERAKGNILERFSAQQFPDLHSELNLSSLELGDSALYFCASSSTARDEQYFGPGTRLTVT.

Here the CDR3 DNA reads TGTGCCAGCAGTGAGAGACAGGGGGCCGGAAACACCATATATTTT. Translating gives CASSERQGAGNTIYF. The chain recombines TRBV6-1 with TRBJ1-3; TRBD1 matches 10 bases. There are 15 residues in the CDR3. The ends lost 3 bases at V and 4 bases at J; junction bases unmatched: 3. Germline-derived CDR1 and CDR2 are MNHNS and SASEGT.

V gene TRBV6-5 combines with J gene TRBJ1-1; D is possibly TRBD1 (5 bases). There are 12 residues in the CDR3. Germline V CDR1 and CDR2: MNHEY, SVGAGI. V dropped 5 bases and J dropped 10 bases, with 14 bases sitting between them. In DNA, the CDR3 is TGTGCCAGCAGTCCTACGGGGGGAGCAGCTTTCTTT. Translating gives CASSPTGGAAFF.

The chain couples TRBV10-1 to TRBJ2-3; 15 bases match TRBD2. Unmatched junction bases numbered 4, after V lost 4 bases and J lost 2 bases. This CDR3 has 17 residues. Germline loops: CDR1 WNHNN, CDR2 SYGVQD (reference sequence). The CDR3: CASSGTSGGVDTDTQYF. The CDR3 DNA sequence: TGCGCCAGCAGTGGGACTAGCGGGGGGGTGGACACAGATACGCAGTATTTT.

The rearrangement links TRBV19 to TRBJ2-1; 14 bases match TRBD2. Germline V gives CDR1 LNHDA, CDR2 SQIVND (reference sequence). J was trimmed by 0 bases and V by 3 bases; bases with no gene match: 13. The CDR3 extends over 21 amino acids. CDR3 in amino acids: CASSIIRGLAGGLSSYNEQFF. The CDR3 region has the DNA TGTGCCAGTAGTATTATTAGAGGACTAGCGGGGGGCCTAAGCTCCTACAATGAGCAGTTCTTC.

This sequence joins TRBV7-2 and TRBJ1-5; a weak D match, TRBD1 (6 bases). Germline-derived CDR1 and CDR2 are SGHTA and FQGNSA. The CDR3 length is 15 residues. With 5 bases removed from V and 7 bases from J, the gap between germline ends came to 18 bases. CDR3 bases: TGTGCCAGCAGCGCCCAACAGGGAGCGGGGCAGCCCCAGCATTTT. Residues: CASSAQQGAGQPQHF.

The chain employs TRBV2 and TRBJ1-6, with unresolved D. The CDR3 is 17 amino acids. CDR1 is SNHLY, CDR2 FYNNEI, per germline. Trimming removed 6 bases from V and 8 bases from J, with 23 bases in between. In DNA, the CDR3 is TGTGCCAGCAGGTCCTGGGCAGGTCAGCTACGTGATTCACCCCTCCACTTT. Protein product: CASRSWAGQLRDSPLHF.

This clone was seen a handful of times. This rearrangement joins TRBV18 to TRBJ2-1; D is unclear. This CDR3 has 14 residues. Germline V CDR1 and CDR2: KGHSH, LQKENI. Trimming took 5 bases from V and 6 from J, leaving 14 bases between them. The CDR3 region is CASSTVPLVNEQFF. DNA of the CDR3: TGTGCCAGCTCAACAGTTCCGTTGGTCAATGAGCAGTTCTTC.

For the CDR3, the DNA is TGTGCCAGTAGTATGCGGACTAGCGGGGGCCAGGTAAAAGAGACCCAGTACTTC. Translation: CASSMRTSGGQVKETQYF. The chain recombines TRBV19 with TRBJ2-5, with 13 bases lining up with TRBD2. The CDR3 sequence is 18 residues long. Trimming took 3 bases from V and 3 from J; bases not matched to a gene: 10. CDR1 and CDR2 (germline): LNHDA, SQIVND (reference sequence).

CDR3 residues: CATSDSHSNQPQHF. The DNA of the CDR3 is TGTGCCACCTCGGACAGCCATAGCAATCAGCCCCAGCATTTT. The gene calls are TRBV2 and TRBJ1-5, with a tentative D call TRBD1 (6 bases). Germline values: CDR1 SNHLY, CDR2 FYNNEI. The CDR3 sequence is 14 residues long. The ends were cut back, 10 bases at V and 0 bases at J, with 13 bases in the middle.

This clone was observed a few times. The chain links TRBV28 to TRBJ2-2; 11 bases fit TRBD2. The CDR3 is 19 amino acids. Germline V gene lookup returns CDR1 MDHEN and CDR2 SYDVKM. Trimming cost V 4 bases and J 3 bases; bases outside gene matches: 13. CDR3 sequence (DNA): TGTGCCAGCAGTTATAATCGGGCTAGCGGGGGGCTATACACCGGGGAGCTGTTTTTT. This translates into CASSYNRASGGLYTGELFF.

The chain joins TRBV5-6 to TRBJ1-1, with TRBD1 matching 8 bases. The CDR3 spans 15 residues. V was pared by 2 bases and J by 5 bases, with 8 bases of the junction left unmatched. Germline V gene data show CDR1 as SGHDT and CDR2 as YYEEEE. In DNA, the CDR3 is TGTGCCAGCAGCTTCCAGGGGGCGCTTGGAACTGAAGCTTTCTTT. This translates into CASSFQGALGTEAFF. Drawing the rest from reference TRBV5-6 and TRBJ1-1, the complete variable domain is DAGVTQSPTHLIKTRGQQVTLRCSPKSGHDTVSWYQQALGQGPQFIFQYYEEEERQRGNFPDRFSGHQFPNYSSELNVNALLLGDSALYLCASSFQGALGTEAFFGQGTRLTVV.

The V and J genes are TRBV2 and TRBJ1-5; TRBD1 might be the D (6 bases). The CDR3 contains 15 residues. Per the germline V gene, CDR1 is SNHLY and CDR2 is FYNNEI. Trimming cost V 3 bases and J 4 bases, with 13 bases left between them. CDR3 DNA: TGTGCCAGCAGTGACCGCGACAGGTTGAATCAGCCCCAGCATTTT. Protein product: CASSDRDRLNQPQHF.